These 12 T cell receptor beta chains were sequenced from one sample in a study of cytomegalovirus exposure and HLA in healthy donors. It was with 60 Vbeta and 13 Jbeta primers that the PCR ran. Only in-frame clones appear in the TCRdb table, and some are missing; sequencing was by immunoSEQ multiplex PCR. Among around 130,000 clones listed, 6.5% to 9.5% were seen once. Sequencing was done on a sample of PBMCs. The receptors were sampled from a woman in her forties in good health and CMV-seropositive.

This clone occurred a few times. J is TRBJ1-2 and V is TRBV11-2; the D is unclear. With 8 bases removed from V and 4 bases from J, the gap between germline ends came to 14 bases. The germline gives CDR1 SGHAT, CDR2 FQNNGV. The CDR3 loop spans 13 amino acids. CDR3 sequence: CASRNGGPYGYTF. CDR3 nucleotides: TGTGCCAGCCGAAATGGAGGACCCTATGGCTACACCTTC.

V and J are TRBV19 and TRBJ1-1; TRBD1 might be the D (5 bases). Trimming pared 6 bases from V and 0 bases from J, leaving 17 bases between. The V gene's germline CDR1 is LNHDA and CDR2 SQIVND (reference sequence). The CDR3 runs 16 residues. The DNA of the CDR3 is TGTGCCAGTAGGAGATGGGGGGGGTCGGTGAACACTGAAGCTTTCTTT. This translates into CASRRWGGSVNTEAFF. Based on the CDR3 plus reference TRBV19 and TRBJ1-1, the full variable domain is DGGITQSPKYLFRKEGQNVTLSCEQNLNHDAMYWYRQDPGQGLRLIYYSQIVNDFQKGDIAEGYSVSREKKESFPLTVTSAQKNPTAFYLCASRRWGGSVNTEAFFGQGTRLTVV.

The V call is TRBV9, the J call TRBJ1-2, with 7 bases fitting TRBD1. This CDR3 contains 14 residues. V lost 3 bases to trimming and J lost 8 bases; unmatched junction nucleotides: 10. Germline V gene lookup returns CDR1 SGDLS and CDR2 YYNGEE. This chain's CDR3 is CASSAGQDLLGYTF. The CDR3 DNA follows: TGTGCCAGCAGCGCCGGACAGGACTTGCTAGGCTACACCTTC.

The chain's CDR3 is CASSRQGQNEKLFF. The CDR3 DNA follows: TGTGCCAGCAGTCGACAGGGGCAAAATGAAAAACTGTTTTTT. The chain couples TRBV6-5 to TRBJ1-4; 8 bases align to TRBD1. V was clipped by 5 bases and J by 5 bases; unmatched bases: 4. Germline CDR1 and CDR2: MNHEY and SVGAGI. The CDR3 is made up of 14 amino acids.

This clone was seen a few times. The chain employs TRBV19 and TRBJ1-1; D is undetermined. V was pared by 9 bases and J by 1 base, with 15 bases between. Looked up from germline, CDR1 is LNHDA and CDR2 is SQIVND (reference sequence). The CDR3 is 14 residues long. As DNA, the CDR3 is TGTGCCAGCTCCCGCGGTACCGGGAACACTGAAGCTTTCTTT. Translated: CASSRGTGNTEAFF.

This clone was found a few times. The rearrangement joins TRBV30 to TRBJ1-5, with 7 bases aligning to TRBD1. The CDR3 sequence is 13 residues long. Germline V gives CDR1 GTSNPN, CDR2 SVGIG (reference sequence). V trimming: 5 bases; J trimming: 1 base; junction bases outside the gene matches: 2. CDR3 DNA sequence: TGTGCCTGGCAGGGACAGAGCAATCAGCCCCAGCATTTT. Translating gives CAWQGQSNQPQHF.

Here the CDR3 reads CASSSSGVFKNIQYF. CDR3 DNA sequence: TGTGCCAGCAGCTCGAGCGGAGTCTTCAAAAACATTCAGTACTTC. The chain couples TRBV28 to TRBJ2-4; D perhaps matches TRBD2 (5 bases). Trimming took 6 bases from V and 3 from J, leaving 15 bases between them. This CDR3 is built from 15 residues. CDR1 MDHEN and CDR2 SYDVKM come from the germline V gene.

This clone was observed a handful of times. The CDR3 region is CASSMGGRSSGNTIYF. The CDR3 bases are TGTGCCAGTAGTATGGGGGGACGGAGCTCTGGAAACACCATATATTTT. The gene calls are TRBV19 and TRBJ1-3; D possibly corresponds to TRBD1 (5 bases). Germline V gene lookup returns CDR1 LNHDA and CDR2 SQIVND (reference sequence). The CDR3 contains 16 residues. With 3 bases removed from V and 0 bases from J, the gap between germline ends came to 12 bases.

This clone appeared a few times. The gene calls are TRBV28 and TRBJ1-4; D call uncertain. CDR3 length: 18 residues. V gave up 3 bases and J gave up 0 bases, with 17 bases separating them. Germline assignment: CDR1 MDHEN and CDR2 SYDVKM. CDR3 residues: CASSFPSGSFPTNEKLFF. The CDR3 region has the DNA TGTGCCAGCAGTTTCCCCTCGGGGAGCTTTCCAACTAATGAAAAACTGTTTTTT.

This clone has more than one count but fewer than ten. The chain couples TRBV10-2 to TRBJ1-4, with 8 positions matching TRBD1. Trimming took 2 bases from V and 6 from J; bases not matched to a gene: 11. The CDR3 totals 17 residues. Germline CDR1 reads WSHSY; CDR2 reads SAAADI. The CDR3 sequence: CASSEPTFGQGYEKLFF. The CDR3 DNA reads as TGCGCCAGCAGTGAGCCTACCTTCGGACAGGGTTATGAAAAACTGTTTTTT.

The rearrangement joins TRBV7-9 to TRBJ2-3, with 7 nucleotides matching TRBD2. Germline V gene data show CDR1 as SEHNR and CDR2 as FQNEAQ (reference sequence). After removal of 5 bases from V and 1 base from J, the junction contained 6 bases not matched to a gene. The CDR3 totals 15 residues. The CDR3 sequence: CASSTGRLGTDTQYF. In nucleotides, the CDR3 is TGTGCCAGCAGCACCGGGAGGCTAGGCACAGATACGCAGTATTTT.

V gene TRBV4-1 combines with J gene TRBJ1-1; unclear D gene. Germline V lookup: CDR1 MGHRA, CDR2 YSYEKL. The ends were cut back, 0 bases at V and 6 bases at J, with 14 bases in the middle. The CDR3 contains 15 residues. The CDR3 loop is CASSQENQVQPEAFF. For the CDR3, the DNA is TGCGCCAGCAGCCAAGAAAATCAGGTACAGCCTGAAGCTTTCTTT.